The clone carrying this T cell receptor (beta chain) was counted between two and nine times. Its specificity is not known. This entry belongs to a study of T-cell reconstitution after alpha-beta-depleted transplantation in children. Library preparation (for TCRbeta) was performed with unique molecular identifiers. MiXCR, run by TCRdb on the PCR reads, gives a single entry per CDR3 protein. Of almost 600,000 distinct CDR3 sequences listed, 25% to 30% are singletons. Points from the study as a whole: From newly produced T cells came most of the T-cell counts and diversity one year after transplant. Several hundred graft clones that had expanded were reportedly the source of alpha-beta T cells about two months after transplant.

This sequence was found in a boy in the first two years of life with Wiskott-Aldrich syndrome, due to receive a stem cell transplant. Source: PBMCs, taken before TCRalphabeta/CD19-depleted stem cell transplant.

The CDR3 reads CASSLVGGLLREETQYF. CDR3 nucleotides: TGTGCCAGCAGCTTAGTCGGAGGATTACTCCGGGAAGAGACCCAGTACTTC. The chain is built from TRBV7-6 and TRBJ2-5, with a weak D call TRBD2 (5 bases). Germline V gene lookup returns CDR1 SGHVS and CDR2 FNYEAQ. V was shortened by 1 base and J by 3 bases, with 18 bases between the two germline ends. CDR3 length: 17 residues.